The 7 T cell receptor beta chains below all came from one sample that was sequenced in a study of T cell responses to AZD1222 COVID-19 vaccine. Some clones are missing from TCRdb's copy, which holds only in-frame ones; the method was immunoSEQ multiplex PCR. The sample contains 100,000 to 150,000 clones, more than 80% of which appear only once. The sample was peripheral blood, taken 28 days after the second AZD1222 dose. These receptors were collected from an adult who received the AZD1222 COVID-19 vaccine.

The V and J genes are TRBV5-1 and TRBJ1-3; D uncertain. Looked up from germline, CDR1 is SGHRS and CDR2 is YFSETQ. V was clipped by 0 bases and J by 0 bases, with 7 bases between them. The CDR3 runs to 15 residues. The CDR3: CASSLDQLSGNTIYF. DNA for the CDR3: TGCGCCAGCAGCTTGGACCAGCTCTCTGGAAACACCATATATTTT.

V and J are TRBV5-1 and TRBJ2-3; 7 bases agree with TRBD2. The CDR3 has 15 amino acids. With 2 bases clipped from V and 1 base from J, the junction kept 4 bases outside the gene matches. Germline V CDR1 and CDR2: SGHRS, YFSETQ. The CDR3 here is CASSFQAGGTDTQYF. The CDR3 DNA reads as TGCGCCAGCAGCTTCCAGGCGGGGGGCACAGATACGCAGTATTTT.

This clone turned up a few times. This sequence joins TRBV3-1 (or the pseudogene TRBV3-2) and TRBJ2-1, with D tentatively TRBD2 (6 bases). Trimming pared 5 bases from V and 6 bases from J, leaving 8 bases between. The CDR3 sequence is 12 residues long. Germline CDR1 and CDR2: LGHDT and YNNKEL (reference sequence). For the CDR3, the DNA is TGTGCCAGCAGCGCTAGCGTCAATGAGCAGTTCTTC. The encoded protein is CASSASVNEQFF.

V is TRBV2 and J is TRBJ1-2; possible D gene TRBD1, 6 bases. V lost 2 bases and J 3 bases, leaving 10 bases between the germline ends. Germline V gives CDR1 SNHLY, CDR2 FYNNEI. CDR3 length: 14 residues. The CDR3 loop reads CASSERGAHYGYTF. CDR3 sequence (DNA): TGTGCCAGCAGTGAAAGGGGGGCCCACTATGGCTACACCTTC.

The chain uses TRBV28 and TRBJ2-5; D might be TRBD1 (5 bases). The CDR3 is 16 residues long. Germline CDR1 and CDR2: MDHEN and SYDVKM. V was cut by 2 bases and J by 0 bases, with 13 bases left in between. CDR3 sequence: CASSLPPAGYQETQYF. CDR3 nucleotide sequence: TGTGCCAGCAGTTTACCCCCGGCAGGGTACCAAGAGACCCAGTACTTC.

In DNA, the CDR3 is TGTGCCAGCAGCCGGGCCGGGACAGGCGTCCACGAGCAGTACTTC. Translated: CASSRAGTGVHEQYF. The V gene is TRBV6-5, the J gene TRBJ2-7; 8 nucleotides align to TRBD1. CDR3 length: 15 residues. CDR1 is MNHEY and CDR2 is SVGAGI in the germline V gene. With 6 bases clipped from V and 5 bases from J, the junction kept 12 bases outside the gene matches.

The chain is built from TRBV27 and TRBJ2-3, with D maybe TRBD2 (6 bases). V was clipped by 5 bases and J by 2 bases, with 11 bases between them. The CDR3 runs 14 residues. CDR1 and CDR2 (germline): MNHEY, SMNVEV (reference sequence). The CDR3 is CASSPGVHTDTQYF. For the CDR3, the DNA is TGTGCCAGCAGTCCGGGGGTCCACACAGATACGCAGTATTTT.